This T cell receptor (beta chain) appears in the sequencing data of a study of siplizumab effects on memory and regulatory T cells. TCRdb's table, derived via immunoSEQ multiplex PCR, lists solely in-frame clones and lacks some. The table has 97,000 or so clones, approximately 90% seen once. The sequence came from a human donor in good health. The specimen was CD4+ T cells sorted from blood.

The chain's CDR3 is CAWSVPPLDRGNQPQHF. CDR3 DNA: TGTGCCTGGAGTGTACCGCCTTTGGACCGTGGCAATCAGCCCCAGCATTTT. V is TRBV30 and J is TRBJ1-5; D is uncertain. V gave up 0 bases and J gave up 2 bases, with 17 bases separating them. CDR3 length: 17 amino acids. Germline V gene lookup returns CDR1 GTSNPN and CDR2 SVGIG (reference sequence).